A single sample is the source of the 26 T cell receptor beta chains below, sequenced in a study of vaccination and CD4 T cells after COVID-19 (dated by TCRdb to between 2021 and 2022). This specimen's treatment or condition label, per the study, means: roughly ten-day PBMC culture with coronavirus spike peptide pools or control peptides (ViraFEST assay). The library was obtained by PCR. TCRdb shows the sequencer as Illumina iSeq 100. DNA from cultured CD4+ T cells underwent TCR sequencing with the Oncomine TCR Beta short-read assay at the Johns Hopkins FTIC core. The public reads were quality trimmed at Q25 with fastp and then assembled into clones with MiXCR by TCRdb, keeping productive beta chains. Rows merge per CDR3 protein into single entries with the most common DNA and genes. This sample is represented by about 14,000 distinct CDR3 sequences; around 53% of them were singletons. The ten largest clonotypes hold approximately 12% of the sample.

For these receptors, no antigen is known. Sequences were obtained from CD4+ T cells from blood, cultured in vitro. The receptors derive from a human donor who had recovered from COVID-19.

The chain combines TRBV14 with TRBJ2-7, with 9 bases aligning to TRBD1. The CDR3 length is 15 residues. The germline CDR1 and CDR2 sequences are SGHDN and FVKESK. V shed 4 bases and J 6 bases; nucleotides not matched to a gene: 10. CDR3 residues: CASSRSGDRAGEQYF. The CDR3 DNA sequence: TGTGCCAGCAGCCGATCAGGGGACAGGGCTGGCGAGCAGTACTTC.

CDR3 in amino acids: CSVGYRGQKFSGHEQYF. CDR3 nucleotide sequence: TGCAGCGTTGGGTACAGGGGGCAAAAGTTTAGTGGACACGAGCAGTACTTC. The chain uses TRBV29-1 and TRBJ2-7; TRBD1 matches 9 bases. The V and J ends lost 4 bases and 5 bases, in that order; junction bases with no gene match: 18. This CDR3 contains 17 residues. The V gene's germline CDR1 is SQVTM and CDR2 ANQGSEA.

The chain couples TRBV7-9 to TRBJ2-7; D is unclear. This CDR3 spans 13 amino acids. V lost 4 bases, J lost 4 bases, and 11 bases lay in between. The V gene's germline CDR1 is SEHNR and CDR2 FQNEAQ (reference sequence). The chain's CDR3 is CASSSSYKYEQYF. The DNA for the CDR3 is TGTGCCAGCAGCTCTTCTTATAAATACGAGCAGTACTTC.

The chain links TRBV28 to TRBJ2-4; TRBD2 agrees at 9 bases. Trimming removed 4 bases from V and 6 bases from J; junction bases left unmatched: 4. This CDR3 spans 14 amino acids. Looked up from germline, CDR1 is MDHEN and CDR2 is SYDVKM. CDR3 in DNA: TGTGCCAGCAGTTCGATGACTAGCGGAAACATTCAGTACTTC. It codes for CASSSMTSGNIQYF.

The rearrangement links TRBV28 to TRBJ2-1; D is uncertain. Germline V gene data show CDR1 as MDHEN and CDR2 as SYDVKM. V lost 2 bases and J 8 bases, leaving 10 bases between the germline ends. The CDR3 covers 13 residues. CDR3 DNA sequence: TGTGCCAGCAGTTTAGTGGTCACGGATGAGCAGTTCTTC. It is translated as CASSLVVTDEQFF.

The rearrangement uses TRBV2 and TRBJ2-1; the D call may be TRBD1 or TRBD2 (6 bases each). The CDR3 is 17 residues long. Germline V CDR1 and CDR2: SNHLY, FYNNEI. The V end lost 4 bases, the J end lost 2 bases, and 18 bases lay between the germline ends. In DNA form, the CDR3 reads TGTGCCAGCAGTGTGGAGGGACAACGGGCCGCCTACAATGAGCAGTTCTTC. Amino acid sequence: CASSVEGQRAAYNEQFF.

This chain connects TRBV2 to TRBJ2-3; D gene unclear. V dropped 5 bases and J dropped 2 bases, with 11 bases sitting between them. CDR3 length: 14 residues. Germline V gene lookup returns CDR1 SNHLY and CDR2 FYNNEI. The CDR3 sequence: CASSSGPNTDTQYF. CDR3 DNA: TGTGCCAGCAGTTCCGGTCCGAACACAGATACGCAGTATTTT.

The chain couples TRBV9 to TRBJ2-7; possibly TRBD1 for D (5 bases). Trimming removed 4 bases from V and 3 bases from J, with 11 bases in between. This CDR3 contains 13 residues. CDR1 is SGDLS and CDR2 is YYNGEE in the germline V gene. The CDR3 DNA follows: TGTGCCAGCAGCCCTGATCAGGGCTACGAGCAGTACTTC. The encoded protein is CASSPDQGYEQYF.

The sample holds a few counts of this clonotype. The rearrangement uses TRBV11-1 and TRBJ2-1, with 7 nucleotides matching TRBD2. This CDR3 is 15 amino acids long. V trimming: 5 bases; J trimming: 6 bases; junction bases outside the gene matches: 10. CDR1 and CDR2 from the germline V gene are SGHAT and FQDESV (reference sequence). The CDR3 DNA reads TGTGCCAGCAGCCTGGTGGGCGGGAGCCCCAATGAGCAGTTCTTC. It encodes CASSLVGGSPNEQFF. The whole variable domain, remainder taken from reference TRBV11-1 and TRBJ2-1, is EAEVAQSPRYKITEKSQAVAFWCDPISGHATLYWYRQILGQGPELLVQFQDESVVDDSQLPKDRFSAERLKGVDSTLKIQPAELGDSAMYLCASSLVGGSPNEQFFGPGTRLTVL.

This clonotype appeared a few times. The rearrangement uses TRBV5-1 and TRBJ2-7; 14 nucleotides line up with TRBD2. This CDR3 has 15 residues. Germline V gene data show CDR1 as SGHRS and CDR2 as YFSETQ. The V segment lost 5 bases and the J segment 5 bases; nucleotides outside the gene matches: 6. CDR3 DNA: TGCGCCAGCAGACCCGGACTAGCGGGAGGTAACGAGCAGTACTTC. Its protein product is CASRPGLAGGNEQYF.

The J gene is TRBJ2-7, the V gene TRBV28, with 10 positions matching TRBD1. The germline V gene encodes CDR1 MDHEN and CDR2 SYDVKM. With V trimmed by 8 bases and J by 3 bases, 7 bases remained unmatched. The CDR3 consists of 14 residues. The CDR3 DNA sequence: TGTGCCAGCGCCTCGGACAGGGGGTACTACGAGCAGTACTTC. It is translated as CASASDRGYYEQYF. The whole variable domain, filled in from reference TRBV28 and TRBJ2-7, reads DVKVTQSSRYLVKRTGEKVFLECVQDMDHENMFWYRQDPGLGLRLIYFSYDVKMKEKGDIPEGYSVSREKKERFSLILESASTNQTSMYLCASASDRGYYEQYFGPGTRLTVT.

The chain is built from TRBV5-8 and TRBJ1-1; 10 positions match TRBD1. The CDR3 sequence is 15 residues long. CDR1 and CDR2 (germline): SGHTS, YDEGEE. V was clipped by 4 bases and J by 2 bases; unmatched bases: 5. CDR3 DNA sequence: TGTGCCAGCAGCGGGGGGACAGGGGACAACACTGAAGCTTTCTTT. Its translation is CASSGGTGDNTEAFF.

V and J are TRBV7-6 and TRBJ1-4; D remains ambiguous. Germline lookup yields CDR1 SGHVS and CDR2 FNYEAQ. CDR3 length: 13 residues. V was pared by 6 bases and J by 7 bases, with 12 bases between. CDR3 DNA: TGTGCCAGCAGTCCTCGGGAAGCTGAAAAACTGTTTTTT. This gives the protein CASSPREAEKLFF.

DNA for the CDR3: TGTGCCAGCAGTTTGCAGGTGAATACCTACGAGCAGTACTTC. Its protein product is CASSLQVNTYEQYF. V is TRBV12-3 or TRBV12-4 and J is TRBJ2-7; D remains unclear. The CDR3 is 14 amino acids. Between the trimmed V and J ends, which lost 3 bases and 2 bases, there was a span of 11 bases.

V is TRBV6-5 and J is TRBJ2-7; TRBD2 agrees at 9 bases. V gave up 0 bases and J gave up 4 bases; unmatched junction bases: 10. CDR1 MNHEY and CDR2 SVGAGI come from the germline V gene. The CDR3 is made up of 17 amino acids. The CDR3 here is CASSYSRSREGLYEQYF. The CDR3 DNA follows: TGTGCCAGCAGTTACTCGAGATCGCGGGAGGGACTATACGAGCAGTACTTC.

This chain joins TRBV7-2 and TRBJ2-1, with 9 positions matching TRBD1. V gave up 4 bases and J gave up 9 bases; unmatched junction bases: 7. Germline V gives CDR1 SGHTA, CDR2 FQGNSA. The CDR3 is 14 residues long. In DNA form, the CDR3 reads TGTGCCAGCAGCTATACACAGGGGGCCGGTGAGCAGTTCTTC. It yields the protein CASSYTQGAGEQFF. The whole variable domain, filled in from reference TRBV7-2 and TRBJ2-1, reads GAGVSQSPSNKVTEKGKDVELRCDPISGHTALYWYRQSLGQGLEFLIYFQGNSAPDKSGLPSDRFSAERTGGSVSTLTIQRTQQEDSAVYLCASSYTQGAGEQFFGPGTRLTVL.

The rearrangement links TRBV6-2 or TRBV6-3 to TRBJ2-7; D is unclear. CDR1 is MNHEY, CDR2 SVGEGT, per germline. Between the trimmed V and J ends, which lost 4 bases and 7 bases, there was a span of 14 bases. This CDR3 region has 13 residues. CDR3 sequence: CASSSRLAAEQYF. The CDR3, as DNA: TGTGCCAGCAGTTCCCGCCTCGCGGCTGAGCAGTACTTC.

The rearrangement uses TRBV4-3 and TRBJ1-2, with TRBD1 identical over 8 bases. Trimming took 1 base from V and 4 from J; bases not matched to a gene: 2. Germline-derived CDR1 and CDR2 are LGHNA and YSLEER. The CDR3 extends over 14 amino acids. The CDR3: CASSQGGQAYGYTF. The CDR3 DNA reads TGCGCCAGCAGCCAAGGGGGACAGGCCTATGGCTACACCTTC.

The chain employs TRBV20-1 and TRBJ1-5; 7 nucleotides agree with TRBD1. V was clipped by 2 bases and J by 0 bases; unmatched bases: 4. The germline gives CDR1 DFQATT, CDR2 SNEGSKA (reference sequence). The CDR3 runs to 15 residues. In DNA form, the CDR3 reads TGCAGTGCTAGAAGGACAGGAGGTAGCAATCAGCCCCAGCATTTT. This codes for CSARRTGGSNQPQHF.

The chain uses TRBV30 and TRBJ1-5; D is unresolved. The V end lost 0 bases, the J end lost 5 bases, and 14 bases lay between the germline ends. The CDR3 is made up of 15 amino acids. Germline V gene sequence: CDR1 GTSNPN, CDR2 SVGIG (reference sequence). The CDR3 sequence is CAWSVQSGSYQPQHF. CDR3 nucleotide sequence: TGTGCCTGGAGTGTACAGTCAGGCAGTTATCAGCCCCAGCATTTT.

V gene TRBV4-1 combines with J gene TRBJ2-1, with 7 bases lining up with TRBD2. CDR1 is MGHRA and CDR2 is YSYEKL in the germline V gene. This CDR3 has 15 residues. The junction had 1 base not matched to a gene; V was cut back by 1 base and J by 1 base. CDR3 loop: CASSQAGLSYNEQFF. Here the CDR3 DNA reads TGCGCCAGCAGCCAAGCGGGACTATCCTACAATGAGCAGTTCTTC.

The chain employs TRBV25-1 and TRBJ2-5; no reliable D call. CDR1 and CDR2 from the germline V gene are MGHDK and SYGVNS. The CDR3 consists of 16 residues. V lost 2 bases and J 5 bases, leaving 18 bases between the germline ends. CDR3 nucleotides: TGTGCCAGCAGTGAAAGGGCTCCGGGCCCGGTGGAGACCCAGTACTTC. Its translation: CASSERAPGPVETQYF.

This clonotype was recorded only once. A junction boundary mismatches the germline segment, possibly from a read error. The J gene is TRBJ2-3, the V gene TRBV7-7; D is undetermined. The CDR3 loop spans 13 amino acids. CDR1 is SSHAT and CDR2 is FNYEAQ in the germline V gene (reference sequence). The CDR3 protein is CASSLGSADTQYF. The CDR3 DNA is TGTGCTAGCAGCTTAGGGTCCGCAGATACGCAGTATTTT. The variable domain in full, with the rest retrieved from reference TRBV7-7 and TRBJ2-3, is GAGVSQSPRYKVTKRGQDVTLRCDPISSHATLYWYQQALGQGPEFLTYFNYEAQPDKSGLPSDRFSAERPEGSISTLTIQRTEQRDSAMYRCASSLGSADTQYFGPGTRLTVL.

This clonotype turned up a few times. The genes are TRBV27 and TRBJ2-3; TRBD2 aligns across 10 bases. The CDR3 spans 15 residues. Germline V gene sequence: CDR1 MNHEY, CDR2 SMNVEV (reference sequence). V was clipped by 4 bases and J by 2 bases; unmatched bases: 3. CDR3 sequence (DNA): TGTGCCAGCAGTTCTCTAGCGGGAGCCACAGATACGCAGTATTTT. Translation: CASSSLAGATDTQYF.

As DNA, the CDR3 is TGTGCCAGCAGCTTGATGGTCCAAAGGGGCACAGATACGCAGTATTTT. Translating gives CASSLMVQRGTDTQYF. The V and J genes are TRBV5-4 and TRBJ2-3, with no clear D. This CDR3 contains 16 residues. The germline gives CDR1 SGHNT, CDR2 YYREEE (reference sequence). With 1 base removed from V and 1 base from J, the gap between germline ends came to 13 bases.

This chain links TRBV20-1 with TRBJ2-1; unclear D gene. Germline V gene lookup returns CDR1 DFQATT and CDR2 SNEGSKA (reference sequence). V lost 1 base and J 9 bases, leaving 10 bases between the germline ends. This CDR3 has 12 residues. The CDR3, as DNA: TGCAGTGCTAGAGTGATTGAGGTTGAGCAGTTCTTC. Residues: CSARVIEVEQFF.